This T cell receptor beta chain was profiled in a study of post-analysis software for immune sequencing data. Study at large: Both relapsing-remitting and secondary progressive multiple sclerosis featured among the disease courses, as did progressive-relapsing multiple sclerosis. Findings and caveats of the study: The normalized Chao1 diversity of multiple sclerosis patients was significantly lower than that of controls. Included in a set of about five TRBV segments more frequent in patients than controls were TRBV5-6, TRBV5-1 and TRBV20-1. Under the F measure, samples that were prepared in one batch clustered strongly together.

Included in the TCR beta cDNA libraries were unique molecular identifiers. T cells numbering roughly 0.85 to 11 million gave rise to around 500,000 cDNA molecules. TCRdb ran MiXCR on the PCR reads and lists one entry per CDR3 protein. The data show some 690,000 distinct CDR3 sequences, about 27% seen once. This clonotype was observed a single time. As yet, its antigen is unknown. V gave up 2 bases and J gave up 4 bases, with 11 bases separating them. The V gene's germline CDR1 is KGHSH and CDR2 LQKENI. The CDR3 has 15 residues. Source material: blood. This TCR derives from a girl between 10 and 17 years old with multiple sclerosis. The chain uses TRBV18 and TRBJ1-4; unclear D gene. In nucleotides, the CDR3 is TGTGCCAGCTCACCAATCGGGCAGCTTAATGAAAAACTGTTTTTT. Translated: CASSPIGQLNEKLFF. Combining the CDR3 with reference TRBV18 and TRBJ1-4 gives the whole variable domain NAGVMQNPRHLVRRRGQEARLRCSPMKGHSHVYWYRQLPEEGLKFMVYLQKENIIDESGMPKERFSAEFPKEGPSILRIQQVVRGDSAAYFCASSPIGQLNEKLFFGSGTQLSVL.